A single sample gave rise to the 14 T cell receptor beta chains below, sequenced in a study of T cells in Graves' hyperthyroidism and ophthalmopathy. Amplified TCR beta CDR3 regions came from RNA transcripts. Using the HTBI primer set, a first-round RT-PCR was run on the TCR CDR3. TCRdb ran MiXCR on the multiplex PCR reads and lists one entry per CDR3 protein. The repertoire holds approximately 740,000 distinct CDR3 sequences, with 14% as singletons. The sample consisted of blood. These receptors were obtained from a woman between 18 and 30 years old with Graves' hyperthyroidism.

The chain uses TRBV4-1 and TRBJ2-1; either TRBD1 or TRBD2 may supply D (5 bases each). The germline CDR1 and CDR2 sequences are MGHRA and YSYEKL. Trimming took 4 bases from V and 6 from J, leaving 16 bases between them. CDR3 length: 15 amino acids. The CDR3 DNA sequence: TGCGCCAGCAGCCGGGGACCCTTCCAGGGCAATGAGCAGTTCTTC. Its translation is CASSRGPFQGNEQFF.

This clonotype was picked up many times. The rearrangement uses TRBV27 and TRBJ1-2; D not certain. V lost 9 bases, J lost 6 bases, and 17 bases lay in between. The CDR3 is 13 amino acids. CDR1 is MNHEY, CDR2 SMNVEV, per germline (reference sequence). The CDR3 sequence is CASSATNLDGYTF. The CDR3 nucleotides read TGTGCCAGTTCGGCGACAAACCTAGATGGCTACACCTTC.

This clonotype was picked up many times. This chain joins TRBV3-1 and TRBJ1-1; no reliable D call. The V end was cut by 4 bases, the J end by 0 bases, with 21 bases between. Germline CDR1 LGHDT, CDR2 YNNKEL (reference sequence). CDR3 length: 18 amino acids. The CDR3, as DNA: TGTGCCAGCAGCCGTCGTCACATCCGCCCAAGCATGAACACTGAAGCTTTCTTT. Translation gives CASSRRHIRPSMNTEAFF.

This clonotype has a count of ten or more. The V call is TRBV4-1, the J call TRBJ2-7, with 12 bases fitting TRBD2. CDR3 size: 16 residues. J gave up 3 bases and V 6 bases, and 9 bases lay outside the gene matches. Germline V gene data show CDR1 as MGHRA and CDR2 as YSYEKL. CDR3 nucleotide sequence: TGCGCCAGCAGAGGCTCCGGACTAGCGGGATACTACGAGCAGTACTTC. Its protein is CASRGSGLAGYYEQYF.

This clonotype appeared a few times. J is TRBJ2-1 and V is TRBV6-1, with TRBD1 matching over 7 bases. V gave up 10 bases and J gave up 6 bases; unmatched junction bases: 9. The CDR3 loop spans 13 amino acids. Germline V gene sequence: CDR1 MNHNS, CDR2 SASEGT. For the CDR3, the DNA is TGTGCCACAGGTGGGGACAGAAGCAATGAGCAGTTCTTC. Protein product: CATGGDRSNEQFF.

The V and J genes are TRBV7-9 and TRBJ1-4, with TRBD1 matching 7 bases. V was pared by 3 bases and J by 10 bases, with 11 bases of the junction left unmatched. CDR1 is SEHNR and CDR2 is FQNEAQ in the germline V gene (reference sequence). The CDR3 runs 15 residues. CDR3 loop: CASSLRRDRVGKLFF. As DNA, the CDR3 is TGTGCCAGCAGCTTGAGACGAGACAGGGTCGGAAAACTGTTTTTT.

This chain connects TRBV6-1 to TRBJ1-4; D uncertain. Germline loops: CDR1 MNHNS, CDR2 SASEGT. The CDR3 runs 14 residues. Trimming pared 6 bases from V and 5 bases from J, leaving 13 bases between. The CDR3 DNA follows: TGTGCCAGCAGCCCTAGTGGGGAGAATGAAAAACTGTTTTTT. Translation: CASSPSGENEKLFF.

With regard to this clonotype: A read error may be the cause here, since a much bigger clone is one base away. The rearrangement uses TRBV6-2 or TRBV6-3 and TRBJ1-1; no clear D. This CDR3 spans 13 amino acids. Germline-derived CDR1 and CDR2 are MNHEY and SVGEGT. The CDR3 here is CVSSYEVMAEAFF. The CDR3 DNA is TGTGTCAGCAGTTACGAGGTAATGGCTGAAGCTTTCTTT.

In this sample, this clonotype turned up many times. This chain joins TRBV28 and TRBJ1-6; possible D gene TRBD1, 5 bases. V was cut by 6 bases and J by 8 bases, with 20 bases left in between. This CDR3 is 16 amino acids long. Per germline, CDR1 MDHEN and CDR2 SYDVKM. CDR3: CASSPSGTTKYSPLHF. In DNA, the CDR3 is TGTGCCAGCAGCCCTTCCGGGACGACCAAGTATTCACCCCTCCACTTT.

The chain recombines TRBV29-1 with TRBJ1-4; D gene uncertain. Deletions cut 0 bases from V and 8 bases from J, with 19 bases between. Germline loops: CDR1 SQVTM, CDR2 ANQGSEA. The CDR3 runs 16 residues. This chain's CDR3 is CSVEDRAAGYGEKLFF. CDR3 sequence (DNA): TGCAGCGTTGAAGACCGGGCGGCGGGTTACGGCGAAAAACTGTTTTTT.

The chain couples TRBV9 to TRBJ1-5; D is perhaps TRBD1 (5 bases). This CDR3 comprises 15 residues. The ends were cut back, 0 bases at V and 6 bases at J, with 13 bases in the middle. CDR1 SGDLS and CDR2 YYNGEE come from the germline V gene. Here the CDR3 reads CASSVGQGLIQPQHF. For the CDR3, the DNA is TGTGCCAGCAGCGTAGGGCAGGGACTTATTCAGCCCCAGCATTTT.

This clonotype was recorded at least ten times. The chain combines TRBV18 with TRBJ1-1; no definite D call. Germline loops: CDR1 KGHSH, CDR2 LQKENI. V was cut by 2 bases and J by 6 bases, with 10 bases left in between. The CDR3 extends over 13 amino acids. The CDR3 DNA reads as TGTGCCAGCTCACCAAGGACTGACGCTGAAGCTTTCTTT. Protein sequence: CASSPRTDAEAFF.

This clonotype was recorded many times. The chain joins TRBV4-3 to TRBJ2-7; 9 bases map to TRBD1. CDR1 and CDR2 (germline): LGHNA, YSLEER. The CDR3 consists of 16 residues. The junction had 8 bases not matched to a gene; V was cut back by 0 bases and J by 5 bases. This CDR3 reads CASSQDPGTGPHEQYF. Here the CDR3 DNA reads TGCGCCAGCAGCCAAGATCCGGGGACAGGGCCCCACGAGCAGTACTTC.

This clonotype was seen at least ten times. The chain combines TRBV11-2 with TRBJ2-2; maybe TRBD1 (5 bases). Trimming stripped 5 bases from V and 2 bases from J, with 18 bases between. The CDR3 covers 17 residues. CDR1 SGHAT and CDR2 FQNNGV come from the germline V gene. The CDR3 DNA is TGTGCCAGCAGCCTGATCTGGGGCTCTGTTAACACCGGGGAGCTGTTTTTT. Translation: CASSLIWGSVNTGELFF.